Listed below are T cell receptor beta chains from one sample, sequenced in a study of cytomegalovirus exposure and HLA in healthy donors. Assay: immunoSEQ multiplex PCR; the TCRdb copy retains only in-frame clones and omits some. In the table there are 150,000 to 200,000 clones, about 80% of which are singletons. The sample taken for sequencing was PBMCs. These receptors all stem from a woman aged 18 to 35 in good health and CMV-seropositive. Each CDR3 is given with its conserved first and last residue. Each record gives: CDR3 length, D gene, V gene, clone size, J gene, CDR3 DNA, CDR3 protein. The D gene is left open where the match is weak. Expanded clones get a size class; other rows say once, few or many, or leave the size out.

length: 15; D: .; V: TRBV5-1; size: .; J: TRBJ1-4; DNA: TGCGCCAGCAGCCCGAGACATTTCCCTAATGAAAAACTGTTTTTT; CDR3: CASSPRHFPNEKLFF
length: 15; D: .; V: TRBV11-2; size: .; J: TRBJ2-3; DNA: TGTGCCAGCAGCTTTGAAGGACAGAACACAGATACGCAGTATTTT; CDR3: CASSFEGQNTDTQYF
length: 15; D: .; V: TRBV7-9; size: few; J: TRBJ1-2; DNA: TGTGCCAGCAGCTTAGCTCACAGTCGGGGAGATGGCTACACCTTC; CDR3: CASSLAHSRGDGYTF
length: 15; D: TRBD1; V: TRBV5-1; size: .; J: TRBJ2-7; DNA: TGCGCCAGCAGCATAACCGTAGGACAGGGGAGGGAGCAGTACTTC; CDR3: CASSITVGQGREQYF
length: 16; D: .; V: TRBV4-2; size: once; J: TRBJ1-5; DNA: TGTGCCAGCAGCCCAAGAGGTGGGAGTCTGGGTCAGCCCCAGCATTTT; CDR3: CASSPRGGSLGQPQHF
length: 15; D: TRBD1; V: TRBV25-1; size: .; J: TRBJ1-1; DNA: TGTGCCAGCAGGGGGCGGGGGACAGGGGGAACTGAAGCTTTCTTT; CDR3: CASRGRGTGGTEAFF
length: 13; D: .; V: TRBV28; size: .; J: TRBJ1-6; DNA: TGTGCCAGCAGTATGACAGCTAATTCACCCCTCCACTTT; CDR3: CASSMTANSPLHF
length: 12; D: .; V: TRBV21-1; size: .; J: TRBJ1-2; DNA: TGTGCCAGCAGCAAGTCAAGGGGAGGCTACACCTTC; CDR3: CASSKSRGGYTF
length: 15; D: .; V: TRBV7-9; size: .; J: TRBJ1-6; DNA: TGTGCCAGCAGCTTAGGGTCAGGGGCTGGCTCACCCCTCCACTTT; CDR3: CASSLGSGAGSPLHF
length: 15; D: TRBD2; V: TRBV27; size: many; J: TRBJ2-1; DNA: TGTGCCAGCTACCCGCTAGCGGGGGTATACAATGAGCAGTTCTTC; CDR3: CASYPLAGVYNEQFF
length: 15; D: TRBD1; V: TRBV27; size: .; J: TRBJ1-1; DNA: TGTGCCAGCAGTTTACTGACAGGGTCGGGCACTGAAGCTTTCTTT; CDR3: CASSLLTGSGTEAFF
length: 15; D: TRBD1; V: TRBV15; size: once; J: TRBJ2-1; DNA: TGTGCCACCAGCAGAACGAGGACAGGCAGGGATGAGCAGTTCTTC; CDR3: CATSRTRTGRDEQFF
length: 12; D: .; V: TRBV5-4; size: .; J: TRBJ2-7; DNA: TGTGCCAGCAGCTTCTACAGCTACGAGCAGTACTTC; CDR3: CASSFYSYEQYF